Presented here are 15 T cell receptor beta chains from one specimen sequenced in a study of cytomegalovirus exposure and HLA in healthy donors. The PCR ran on 60 Vbeta and 13 Jbeta primers. The table came from immunoSEQ multiplex PCR; TCRdb's copy has only in-frame clones and leaves some out. The sample holds about 120,000 clones, 78% seen once. Material: PBMCs. These receptors were collected from a man in his thirties or forties in good health and CMV-seropositive.

V usage is TRBV5-6 and J usage is TRBJ2-4; D might be TRBD1 (5 bases). CDR3 length: 15 amino acids. Germline V gives CDR1 SGHDT, CDR2 YYEEEE. V lost 4 bases and J 3 bases, leaving 14 bases between the germline ends. The CDR3 DNA is TGTGCCAGCAGCCGTAGGGGCTTCGACAAAAACATTCAGTACTTC. It encodes CASSRRGFDKNIQYF. The full variable domain, rest sourced from reference TRBV5-6 and TRBJ2-4, is DAGVTQSPTHLIKTRGQQVTLRCSPKSGHDTVSWYQQALGQGPQFIFQYYEEEERQRGNFPDRFSGHQFPNYSSELNVNALLLGDSALYLCASSRRGFDKNIQYFGAGTRLSVL.

The chain carries TRBV5-1 and TRBJ2-2, with D perhaps TRBD1 (6 bases). V was cut by 1 base and J by 4 bases, with 14 bases left in between. The CDR3 runs 16 residues. CDR1 is SGHRS, CDR2 YFSETQ, per germline. The CDR3 coding sequence is TGCGCCAGCAGCTTGAAGGTTCAGGGGAGCACCGGGGAGCTGTTTTTT. It translates to CASSLKVQGSTGELFF. Full variable domain (outside the CDR3, taken from reference TRBV5-1 and TRBJ2-2): KAGVTQTPRYLIKTRGQQVTLSCSPISGHRSVSWYQQTPGQGLQFLFEYFSETQRNKGNFPGRFSGRQFSNSRSEMNVSTLELGDSALYLCASSLKVQGSTGELFFGEGSRLTVL.

This chain joins TRBV5-4 and TRBJ2-5; TRBD1 is a possible D gene (5 bases). Germline V gene sequence: CDR1 SGHNT, CDR2 YYREEE (reference sequence). V was cut by 0 bases and J by 8 bases, with 14 bases left in between. The CDR3 loop spans 14 amino acids. The CDR3 bases are TGTGCCAGCAGCTTGGCAAGGGGCGATTTAACCCAGTACTTC. Translation: CASSLARGDLTQYF.

The genes are TRBV4-1 and TRBJ2-7; a weak D match, TRBD2 (5 bases). The V gene lost 0 bases and the J gene lost 1 base, with 13 bases spanning the gap. The CDR3 is made up of 16 amino acids. Looked up from germline, CDR1 is MGHRA and CDR2 is YSYEKL. CDR3 coding DNA: TGCGCCAGCAGCCAAGATATTAGAGGGTTTTCCTACGAGCAGTACTTC. This gives the protein CASSQDIRGFSYEQYF.

The chain is built from TRBV27 and TRBJ2-3, with TRBD2 matching over 7 bases. Trimming removed 8 bases from V and 4 bases from J; junction bases left unmatched: 24. The CDR3 covers 19 residues. Germline V gene sequence: CDR1 MNHEY, CDR2 SMNVEV (reference sequence). Written as DNA, the CDR3 is TGTGCCAGCCTTCGAGCTCCCGGTATTGGCGGGAGACGACCAGATACGCAGTATTTT. Its translation: CASLRAPGIGGRRPDTQYF.

This clone was observed once. The chain couples TRBV5-1 to TRBJ2-1; a weak D match, TRBD2 (5 bases). CDR1 and CDR2 from the germline V gene are SGHRS and YFSETQ. The CDR3 is 15 amino acids. V was shortened by 0 bases and J by 4 bases, with 11 bases between the two germline ends. The CDR3: CASSLDAGEYNEQFF. In DNA form, the CDR3 reads TGCGCCAGCAGCTTGGACGCCGGGGAGTACAATGAGCAGTTCTTC.

The chain has TRBV5-4 and TRBJ2-7, with 8 bases identical to TRBD2. After removal of 2 bases from V and 7 bases from J, the junction contained 8 bases not matched to a gene. This CDR3 comprises 14 residues. The germline CDR1 and CDR2 sequences are SGHNT and YYREEE (reference sequence). Here the CDR3 DNA reads TGTGCCAGCAGCTTTTCAGCGGGAGTTCGTGAGCAGTACTTC. This translates into CASSFSAGVREQYF.

V usage is TRBV5-1 and J usage is TRBJ1-4; 7 bases are a match to TRBD1. With V trimmed by 4 bases and J by 0 bases, 3 bases remained unmatched. This CDR3 contains 15 residues. Per germline, CDR1 SGHRS and CDR2 YFSETQ. CDR3 loop: CASSVTGATNEKLFF. CDR3 in DNA: TGCGCCAGCAGCGTAACAGGGGCAACTAATGAAAAACTGTTTTTT.

This clone occurred once. The chain combines TRBV7-2 with TRBJ1-1; TRBD1 is a possible D gene (5 bases). From germline, CDR1 is SGHTA and CDR2 FQGNSA. CDR3 length: 13 amino acids. The V gene lost 2 bases and the J gene lost 1 base, with 5 bases spanning the gap. The CDR3 DNA follows: TGTGCCAGCAGCTTACAGGGGAACACTGAAGCTTTCTTT. It encodes CASSLQGNTEAFF. The entire variable domain, with the rest obtained from reference TRBV7-2 and TRBJ1-1, is as follows: GAGVSQSPSNKVTEKGKDVELRCDPISGHTALYWYRQSLGQGLEFLIYFQGNSAPDKSGLPSDRFSAERTGGSVSTLTIQRTQQEDSAVYLCASSLQGNTEAFFGQGTRLTVV.

The chain is built from TRBV7-2 and TRBJ2-2; 7 nucleotides agree with TRBD2. CDR1 and CDR2 (germline): SGHTA, FQGNSA. V was clipped by 4 bases and J by 5 bases; unmatched bases: 10. CDR3 length: 16 residues. This CDR3 is CASSSSGGGRTGELFF. CDR3 sequence (DNA): TGTGCCAGCAGCTCTAGCGGTGGAGGGCGGACCGGGGAGCTGTTTTTT.

This clone is a singleton in its sample. The chain links TRBV5-1 to TRBJ1-5; 7 bases agree with TRBD1. Looked up from germline, CDR1 is SGHRS and CDR2 is YFSETQ. J lost 3 bases, V lost 4 bases, and 7 bases had no gene match. The CDR3 is 15 amino acids. The CDR3 loop reads CASSIRQGPNQPQHF. The CDR3 nucleotides read TGCGCCAGCAGCATCCGACAGGGCCCCAATCAGCCCCAGCATTTT.

This clone was seen more than once but under ten times. V is TRBV6-5 and J is TRBJ2-1; D gene ambiguous. V lost 0 bases and J 0 bases, leaving 9 bases between the germline ends. CDR1 MNHEY and CDR2 SVGAGI come from the germline V gene. This CDR3 is 16 amino acids long. The DNA for the CDR3 is TGTGCCAGCAGTTACTCGCTTCTAAGCTCCTACAATGAGCAGTTCTTC. Translated: CASSYSLLSSYNEQFF.

This clone appeared a few times. The rearrangement joins TRBV7-8 to TRBJ2-3; D gene uncertain. The CDR3 contains 12 residues. Germline CDR1 is SGHVS and CDR2 is FQNEAQ. Trimming cost V 3 bases and J 5 bases, with 6 bases left between them. DNA for the CDR3: TGTGCCAGCAGCTTTCCGGGAGATACGCAGTATTTT. Amino acids: CASSFPGDTQYF.

The chain uses TRBV9 and TRBJ2-7; 9 positions match TRBD2. Germline CDR1 and CDR2: SGDLS and YYNGEE. V lost 3 bases to trimming and J lost 3 bases; unmatched junction nucleotides: 7. This CDR3 is built from 15 residues. CDR3 region: CASSAGASGVYEQYF. The CDR3 region has the DNA TGTGCCAGCAGCGCCGGCGCTAGCGGGGTCTACGAGCAGTACTTC.

The J gene is TRBJ2-7, the V gene TRBV15, with 7 bases that match TRBD1. Germline V lookup: CDR1 LNHNV, CDR2 YYDKDF (reference sequence). This CDR3 has 14 residues. J was trimmed by 5 bases and V by 0 bases; bases with no gene match: 4. The CDR3, as DNA: TGTGCCACCAGCAGAGATAAGGGGGCTCACGAGCAGTACTTC. It yields the protein CATSRDKGAHEQYF.